Listed below are T cell receptor beta chains from one sample, sequenced in a study of cytomegalovirus exposure and HLA in healthy donors. The repertoire was sequenced with immunoSEQ multiplex PCR; TCRdb's copy has only in-frame clones and lacks some. The table lists more than 100,000 clones, about two thirds of them singletons. The sequenced sample consisted of PBMCs. The receptor source for this set is a middle-aged man in good health and CMV-seropositive. Both conserved end residues are trimmed from each CDR3.

J gene	V gene	CDR3 protein
TRBJ1-1	TRBV19	ASRGGFTEAF
TRBJ1-2	TRBV5-1	ASSLEGEPYGYT
TRBJ1-5	TRBV7-9	ASSDTVSNQPQH
TRBJ2-7	TRBV28	ASSLQTGHIYEQY
TRBJ1-5	TRBV5-6	ASTYRGFQPQH
TRBJ1-2	TRBV5-1	ASSLAPGQDYGYT
TRBJ2-1	TRBV5-1	ASSLSAGFDNEQF
TRBJ1-3	TRBV18	ASSPPSKSHSGNTIY
TRBJ2-2	TRBV7-6	ASSLDTSPAGELF
TRBJ1-2	TRBV5-4	ASSGAGTGPYGYT
TRBJ1-3	TRBV2	ASTATGVGNTIY
TRBJ1-1	TRBV2	ASTGGSRNTEAF
TRBJ2-2	TRBV6-6	ASSYPTGVLTGELF
TRBJ2-5	TRBV29-1	SVGARLKETQY
TRBJ1-2	TRBV5-1	ASSYGQGAATNGYT
TRBJ1-1	TRBV9	ASSVVSSVNTEAF
TRBJ1-2	TRBV6-1	ASSTGGGGGYT
TRBJ2-1	TRBV5-1	ASSSAGTSGRSEQF
TRBJ1-5	TRBV5-8	ASSLQQNQPQH